This TCR beta chain came from a study of blood T cells in healthy people across ages. Sample-barcoded 5' priming and a J-beta primer mix drove a second PCR of about 6 to 12 cycles. A single record per CDR3 protein comes from TCRdb applying MiXCR to the 5' RACE reads. The profile shows about 650,000 distinct CDR3 sequences, around 50% of them singletons. The CDR3 has 15 residues. V was shortened by 5 bases and J by 3 bases, with 16 bases between the two germline ends. General study findings and limits: Diversity figures based on one million T cells were deemed too low.

As to this clonotype: Antigen: not known.

Material: blood. J is TRBJ1-2 and V is TRBV12-3 or TRBV12-4; unclear D gene. This receptor was taken from a woman older than 75 in good health. CDR3 residues: CASSHGGGFYYGYTF. The CDR3 DNA reads TGTGCCAGCAGTCATGGAGGAGGTTTCTACTATGGCTACACCTTC.